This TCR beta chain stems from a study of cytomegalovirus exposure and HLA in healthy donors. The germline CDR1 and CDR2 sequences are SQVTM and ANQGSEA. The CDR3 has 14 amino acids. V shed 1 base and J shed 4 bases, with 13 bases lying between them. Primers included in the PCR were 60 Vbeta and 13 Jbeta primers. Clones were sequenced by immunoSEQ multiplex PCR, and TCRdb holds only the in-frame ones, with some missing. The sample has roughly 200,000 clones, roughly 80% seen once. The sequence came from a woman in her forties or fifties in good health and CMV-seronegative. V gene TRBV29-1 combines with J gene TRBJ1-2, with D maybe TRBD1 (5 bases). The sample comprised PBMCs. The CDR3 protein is CSVEGGSGGYGYTF. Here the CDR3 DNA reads TGCAGCGTTGAAGGAGGATCGGGGGGCTATGGCTACACCTTC.